Listed here are 2 T cell receptor beta chains from one sample, sequenced in a study of CD8+ T cells in alopecia areata. Treatment described: oral pan-JAK inhibitor, 5-10 mg twice daily. Following RNA extraction, reverse transcription yielded cDNA that acted as the sequencing template. Profiling relied on immunoSEQ multiplex PCR, and the TCRdb table lists in-frame clones only, not all of them. The sample holds 150,000 to 200,000 clones, 50% to 60% seen once. The starting material was CD4+ T cells sorted from blood, obtained at week 4, from a patient treated with tofacitinib. All receptors come from a human donor with alopecia areata.

The chain carries TRBV29-1 and TRBJ1-2; D not certain. The CDR3 consists of 14 residues. V lost 3 bases and J 6 bases, leaving 17 bases between the germline ends. From germline, CDR1 is SQVTM and CDR2 ANQGSEA. The CDR3 protein is CSVDTVGDANGYTF. For the CDR3, the DNA is TGCAGCGTTGACACCGTTGGGGATGCGAATGGCTACACCTTC.

This clone appeared a few times. The chain links TRBV19 to TRBJ1-4; D call uncertain. V was shortened by 4 bases and J by 7 bases, with 4 bases between the two germline ends. Germline V gives CDR1 LNHDA, CDR2 SQIVND (reference sequence). The CDR3 covers 11 residues. The CDR3 reads CASSTSEKLFF. The CDR3 bases are TGTGCCAGTAGTACGAGTGAAAAACTGTTTTTT.